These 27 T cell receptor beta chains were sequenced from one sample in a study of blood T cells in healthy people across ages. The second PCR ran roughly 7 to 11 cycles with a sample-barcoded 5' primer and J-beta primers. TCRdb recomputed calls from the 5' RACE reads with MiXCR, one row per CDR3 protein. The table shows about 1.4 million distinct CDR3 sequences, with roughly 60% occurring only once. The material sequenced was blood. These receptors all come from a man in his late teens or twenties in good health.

The CDR3 loop is CASSVSTSGSYEQYF. As DNA, the CDR3 is TGTGCCAGCAGCGTCTCAACTAGCGGGAGTTACGAGCAGTACTTC. The V and J genes are TRBV9 and TRBJ2-1; 11 bases line up with TRBD2. The end of the DNA aligns better with TRBJ2-7, so the J call may be wrong. Germline CDR1 and CDR2: SGDLS and YYNGEE. The CDR3 runs to 15 residues.

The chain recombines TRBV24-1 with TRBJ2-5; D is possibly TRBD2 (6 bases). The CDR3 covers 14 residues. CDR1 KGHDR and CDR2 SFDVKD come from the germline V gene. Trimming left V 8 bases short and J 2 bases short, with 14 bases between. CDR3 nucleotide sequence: TGTGCCACCAAGTCGGGGGATGTTCAAGAGACCCAGTACTTC. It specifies CATKSGDVQETQYF.

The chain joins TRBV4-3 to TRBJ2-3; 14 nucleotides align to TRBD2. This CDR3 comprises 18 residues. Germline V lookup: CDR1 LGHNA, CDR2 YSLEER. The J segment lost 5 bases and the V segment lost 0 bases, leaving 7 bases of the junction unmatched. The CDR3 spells CASSQDPGTSGGRDTQYF. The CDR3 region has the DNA TGCGCCAGCAGCCAAGATCCCGGGACTAGCGGGGGCAGAGATACGCAGTATTTT.

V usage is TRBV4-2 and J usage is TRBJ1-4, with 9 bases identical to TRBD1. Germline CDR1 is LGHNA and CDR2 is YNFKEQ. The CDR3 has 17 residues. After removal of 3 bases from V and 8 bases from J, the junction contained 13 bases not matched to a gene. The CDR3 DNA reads TGTGCCAGCAGCCATCCAGCGGCAGGACAGGGGTGGGAAAAACTGTTTTTT. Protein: CASSHPAAGQGWEKLFF.

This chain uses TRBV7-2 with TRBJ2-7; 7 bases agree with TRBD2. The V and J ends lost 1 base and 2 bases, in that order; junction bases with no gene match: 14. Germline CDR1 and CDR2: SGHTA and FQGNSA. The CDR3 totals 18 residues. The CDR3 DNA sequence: TGTGCCAGCAGCTTAGTCGTAGCGGGTCCAGGGTTTACCTACGAGCAGTACTTC. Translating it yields CASSLVVAGPGFTYEQYF.

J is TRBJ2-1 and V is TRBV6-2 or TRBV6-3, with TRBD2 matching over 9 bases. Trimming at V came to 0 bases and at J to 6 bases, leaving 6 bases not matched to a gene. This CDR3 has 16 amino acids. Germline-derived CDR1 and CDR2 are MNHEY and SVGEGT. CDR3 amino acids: CASSYSKAGGRNEQFF. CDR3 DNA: TGTGCCAGCAGTTACTCGAAGGCGGGGGGGCGCAATGAGCAGTTCTTC.

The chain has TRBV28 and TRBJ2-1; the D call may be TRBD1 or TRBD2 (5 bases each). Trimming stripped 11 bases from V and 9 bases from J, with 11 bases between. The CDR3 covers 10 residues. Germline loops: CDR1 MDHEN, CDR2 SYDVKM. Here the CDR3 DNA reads TGTGCCGCGGGCCAGGGTGAGCAGTTCTTC. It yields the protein CAAGQGEQFF. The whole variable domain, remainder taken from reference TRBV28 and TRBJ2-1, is DVKVTQSSRYLVKRTGEKVFLECVQDMDHENMFWYRQDPGLGLRLIYFSYDVKMKEKGDIPEGYSVSREKKERFSLILESASTNQTSMYLCAAGQGEQFFGPGTRLTVL.

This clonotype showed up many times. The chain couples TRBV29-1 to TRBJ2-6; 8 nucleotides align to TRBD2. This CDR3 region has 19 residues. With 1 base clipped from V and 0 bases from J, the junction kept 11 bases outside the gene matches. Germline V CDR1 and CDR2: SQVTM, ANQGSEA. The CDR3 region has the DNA TGCAGCGTTGAAGTGGTCGGGGGGGAACCCTCCTCTGGGGCCAACGTCCTGACTTTC. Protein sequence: CSVEVVGGEPSSGANVLTF.

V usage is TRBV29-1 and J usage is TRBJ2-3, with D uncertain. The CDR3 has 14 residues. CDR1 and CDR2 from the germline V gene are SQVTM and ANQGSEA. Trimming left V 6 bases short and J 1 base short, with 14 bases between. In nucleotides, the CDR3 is TGCAGCGTAGTAAGAGAAATCCGCACAGATACGCAGTATTTT. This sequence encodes CSVVREIRTDTQYF.

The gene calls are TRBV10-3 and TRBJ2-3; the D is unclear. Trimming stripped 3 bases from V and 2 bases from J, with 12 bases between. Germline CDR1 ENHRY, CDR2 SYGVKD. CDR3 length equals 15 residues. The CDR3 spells CAISDSGGNTDTQYF. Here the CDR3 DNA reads TGTGCCATCAGTGATTCGGGCGGTAACACAGATACGCAGTATTTT.

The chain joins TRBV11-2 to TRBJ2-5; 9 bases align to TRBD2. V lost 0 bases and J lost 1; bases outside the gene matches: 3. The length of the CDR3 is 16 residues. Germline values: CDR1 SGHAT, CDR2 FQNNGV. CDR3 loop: CASSLDAGGPQETQYF. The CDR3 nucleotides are TGTGCCAGCAGCTTAGATGCGGGAGGGCCCCAAGAGACCCAGTACTTC.

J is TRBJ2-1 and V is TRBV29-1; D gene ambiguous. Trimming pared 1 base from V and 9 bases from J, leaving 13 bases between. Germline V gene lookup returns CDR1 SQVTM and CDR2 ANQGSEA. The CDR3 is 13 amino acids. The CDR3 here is CSVEVPDSPEQFF. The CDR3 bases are TGCAGCGTTGAAGTCCCCGATAGCCCTGAGCAGTTCTTC.

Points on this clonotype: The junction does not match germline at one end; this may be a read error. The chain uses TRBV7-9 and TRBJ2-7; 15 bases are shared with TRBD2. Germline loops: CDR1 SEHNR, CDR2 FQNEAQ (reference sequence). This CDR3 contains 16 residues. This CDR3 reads CANSKQGLAGGGEQYF. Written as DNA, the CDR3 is TGTGCCAACAGCAAACAGGGACTAGCGGGAGGAGGTGAGCAGTACTTC.

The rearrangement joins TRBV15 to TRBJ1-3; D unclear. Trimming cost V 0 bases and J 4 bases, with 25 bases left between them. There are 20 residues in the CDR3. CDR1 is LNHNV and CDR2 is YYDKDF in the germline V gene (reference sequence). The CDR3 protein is CATSRELRRVAGLGGNTIYF. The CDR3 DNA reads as TGTGCCACCAGCAGAGAATTGAGGAGGGTCGCCGGGCTGGGAGGAAACACCATATATTTT.

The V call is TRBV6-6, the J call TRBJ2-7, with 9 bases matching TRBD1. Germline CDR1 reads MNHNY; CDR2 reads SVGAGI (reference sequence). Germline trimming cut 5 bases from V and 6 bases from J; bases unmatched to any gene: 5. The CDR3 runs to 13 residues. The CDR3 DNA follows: TGTGCCAGCAGTGCCTTACAGGGGGCCGAGCAGTACTTC. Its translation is CASSALQGAEQYF.

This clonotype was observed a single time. CDR3 sequence: CASRPGQGGGNIQYF. CDR3 nucleotide sequence: TGTGCCAGCAGACCCGGACAGGGGGGAGGAAACATTCAGTACTTC. V usage is TRBV2 and J usage is TRBJ2-4; 10 nucleotides align to TRBD1. Germline V gene sequence: CDR1 SNHLY, CDR2 FYNNEI. J gave up 6 bases and V 6 bases, and 8 bases lay outside the gene matches. The CDR3 sequence is 15 residues long.

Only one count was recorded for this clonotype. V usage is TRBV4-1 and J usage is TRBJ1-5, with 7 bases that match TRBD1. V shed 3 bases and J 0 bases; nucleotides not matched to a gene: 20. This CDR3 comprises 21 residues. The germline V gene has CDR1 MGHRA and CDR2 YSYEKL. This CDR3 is CASSQRGPLVQGRYSNQPQHF. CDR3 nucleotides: TGCGCCAGCAGCCAGAGGGGGCCCCTAGTACAGGGGCGGTATAGCAATCAGCCCCAGCATTTT.

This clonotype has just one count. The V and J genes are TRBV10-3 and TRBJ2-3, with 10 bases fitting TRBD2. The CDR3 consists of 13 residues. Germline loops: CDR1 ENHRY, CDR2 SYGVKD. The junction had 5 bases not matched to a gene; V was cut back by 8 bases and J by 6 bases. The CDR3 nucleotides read TGTGCCATCCGGCTAGCGGGAGAGGATACGCAGTATTTT. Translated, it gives CAIRLAGEDTQYF.

The DNA of the CDR3 is TGTGCCAGCAGCCGGAGAGTTCCGAACACAGATACGCAGTATTTT. Translation gives CASSRRVPNTDTQYF. The chain has TRBV7-2 and TRBJ2-3; D remains unclear. The V gene lost 5 bases and the J gene lost 2 bases, with 14 bases spanning the gap. The CDR3 loop spans 15 amino acids. Germline lookup yields CDR1 SGHTA and CDR2 FQGNSA.

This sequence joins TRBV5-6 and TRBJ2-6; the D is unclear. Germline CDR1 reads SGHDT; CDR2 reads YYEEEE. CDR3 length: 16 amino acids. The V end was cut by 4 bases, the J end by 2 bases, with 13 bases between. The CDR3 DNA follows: TGTGCCAGCAGCCCACCGGTCAGGCCTGGGGCCAACGTCCTGACTTTC. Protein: CASSPPVRPGANVLTF.

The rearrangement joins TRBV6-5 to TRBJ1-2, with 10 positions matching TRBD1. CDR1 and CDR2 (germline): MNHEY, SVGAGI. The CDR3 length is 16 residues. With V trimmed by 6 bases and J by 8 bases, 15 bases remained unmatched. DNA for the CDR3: TGTGCCAGCAGCCCAGTCACCGGGACAGGGGATTACGGCTACACCTTC. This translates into CASSPVTGTGDYGYTF.

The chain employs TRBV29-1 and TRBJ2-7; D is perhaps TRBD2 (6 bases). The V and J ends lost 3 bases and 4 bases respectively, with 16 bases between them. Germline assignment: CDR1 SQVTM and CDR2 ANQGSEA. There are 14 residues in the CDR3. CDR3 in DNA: TGCAGCGTTGAGTCCACGGGGGTAGAATACGAGCAGTACTTC. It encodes CSVESTGVEYEQYF.

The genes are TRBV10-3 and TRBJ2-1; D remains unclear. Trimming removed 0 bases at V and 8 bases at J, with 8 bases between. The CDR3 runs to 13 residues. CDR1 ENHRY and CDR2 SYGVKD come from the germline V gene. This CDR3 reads CAISESNRDEQFF. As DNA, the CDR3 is TGTGCCATCAGTGAGTCGAATAGGGATGAGCAGTTCTTC.

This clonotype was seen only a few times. CDR3 bases: TGTGCCAGCAGACAACCCCGGACAGGGAACTATGGCTACACCTTC. It specifies CASRQPRTGNYGYTF. This sequence joins TRBV6-5 and TRBJ1-2, with 8 bases matching TRBD1. This CDR3 region has 15 residues. Germline V gene data show CDR1 as MNHEY and CDR2 as SVGAGI. J was trimmed by 2 bases and V by 6 bases; bases with no gene match: 8.

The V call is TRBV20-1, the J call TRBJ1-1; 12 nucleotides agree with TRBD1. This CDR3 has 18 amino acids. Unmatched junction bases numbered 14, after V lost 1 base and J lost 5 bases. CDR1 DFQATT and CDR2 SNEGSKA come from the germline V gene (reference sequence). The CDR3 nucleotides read TGCAGTGCTAGAGGCTTATTCCGGGACAGGGGGCGGTGGACTGAAGCTTTCTTT. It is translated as CSARGLFRDRGRWTEAFF.

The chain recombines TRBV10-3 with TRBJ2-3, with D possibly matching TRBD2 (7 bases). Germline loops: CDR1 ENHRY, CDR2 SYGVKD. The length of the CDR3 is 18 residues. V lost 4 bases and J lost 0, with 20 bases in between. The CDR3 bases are TGTGCCATCAGTGCGGGAGGTTTGGGACATCCTAGCACAGATACGCAGTATTTT. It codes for CAISAGGLGHPSTDTQYF.

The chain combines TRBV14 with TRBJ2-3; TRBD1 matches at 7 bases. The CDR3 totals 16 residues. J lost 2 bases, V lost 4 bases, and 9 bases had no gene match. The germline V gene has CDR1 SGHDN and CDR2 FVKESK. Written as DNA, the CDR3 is TGTGCCAGCAGCCCTTGGGACAGCGTATACACAGATACGCAGTATTTT. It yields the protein CASSPWDSVYTDTQYF.